A selection of T cell receptor beta chains follows, all from one sample in a study of identical twins' blood T cells. TCRdb called the 5' RACE reads again in MiXCR, with one record for every CDR3 protein. The profile shows 300,000 to 400,000 distinct CDR3 sequences, over 25% of them singletons. Sample: PBMCs. These receptors all come from a woman aged 18 to 49 in good health. Both conserved end residues are part of each CDR3. A D gene is named only where the DNA matches it firmly. Clone size is shown for a subset of rows, as once, few, many or a class of expanded clone.

d_call	v_call	j_call	clone_size	cdr3_aa	cdr3_nt
NA	TRBV3-1	TRBJ1-2	many	CASSQGRGTFYTF	TGTGCCAGCAGCCAAGGTAGAGGGACATTTTACACCTTC
TRBD2	TRBV20-1	TRBJ2-3	few	CSARPRTSGGDTQYF	TGCAGTGCTAGACCTAGGACTAGCGGGGGCGATACGCAGTATTTT
NA	TRBV9	TRBJ1-1	NA	CASSVGGVDTEAFF	TGTGCCAGCAGCGTAGGTGGAGTGGACACTGAAGCTTTCTTT
TRBD2	TRBV20-1	TRBJ2-7	NA	CSALPGTSVHEQYF	TGCAGTGCCCTTCCCGGGACTAGTGTTCACGAGCAGTACTTC
NA	TRBV20-1	TRBJ2-5	NA	CSAISPGGETQYF	TGCAGTGCTATTAGTCCAGGTGGAGAGACCCAGTACTTC
NA	TRBV6-1	TRBJ2-1	few	CASTGSLEGNEQFF	TGTGCCAGCACCGGCTCACTGGAGGGCAATGAGCAGTTCTTC
NA	TRBV20-1	TRBJ2-1	NA	CSAPLGHEYHNEQFF	TGCAGTGCCCCCTTGGGCCACGAGTACCACAATGAGCAGTTCTTC
NA	TRBV11-2	TRBJ2-7	NA	CASSLALGQPDYEQYF	TGTGCCAGCAGCTTAGCTCTCGGACAGCCTGACTACGAGCAGTACTTC
TRBD2	TRBV14	TRBJ2-7	few	CASSLGLAVAYEQYF	TGTGCCAGCAGCCTTGGACTAGCGGTGGCCTACGAGCAGTACTTC
TRBD2	TRBV18	TRBJ2-1	NA	CASSGLAGPYNEQFF	TGTGCCAGCTCAGGACTAGCGGGCCCCTACAATGAGCAGTTCTTC
NA	TRBV12-5	TRBJ1-1	NA	CASGFNGVNTEAFF	TGTGCTAGTGGTTTTAATGGAGTGAACACTGAAGCTTTCTTT
NA	TRBV14	TRBJ2-2	few	CASALGANTGELFF	TGTGCCAGTGCCCTGGGGGCGAACACCGGGGAGCTGTTTTTT
TRBD1	TRBV20-1	TRBJ1-2	few	CSARQGASYGYTF	TGCAGTGCAAGACAGGGGGCTAGCTATGGCTACACCTTC
TRBD1	TRBV20-1	TRBJ1-1	few	CSARDTGGSRNTEAFF	TGCAGTGCTAGAGATACAGGGGGCTCGAGGAACACTGAAGCTTTCTTT
NA	TRBV12-3/TRBV12-4	TRBJ2-7	NA	CASSPVIFSEQYF	TGTGCCAGCAGCCCCGTTATCTTTTCCGAGCAGTACTTC
TRBD1	TRBV5-1	TRBJ1-3	NA	CASSPPQDRGNTIYF	TGCGCCAGCAGCCCCCCGCAGGACAGGGGAAACACCATATATTTT
NA	TRBV20-1	TRBJ1-3	NA	CSATWGLGNTIYF	TGCAGTGCTACTTGGGGCTTAGGAAACACCATATATTTT
NA	TRBV12-3/TRBV12-4	TRBJ2-1	few	CASSQGQLTYNEQFF	TGTGCCAGCAGTCAGGGACAACTAACTTACAATGAGCAGTTCTTC
NA	TRBV14	TRBJ1-1	NA	CASSQFLGAAEAFF	TGTGCCAGCAGCCAATTTTTAGGGGCAGCTGAAGCTTTCTTT
NA	TRBV12-3/TRBV12-4	TRBJ1-2	NA	CASTRTEANYGYTF	TGTGCCAGCACAAGGACAGAGGCTAACTATGGCTACACCTTC
NA	TRBV29-1	TRBJ2-3	NA	CSVRVGLGDTQYF	TGCAGCGTTCGTGTAGGGTTGGGAGATACGCAGTATTTT
NA	TRBV6-1	TRBJ2-1	NA	CASRLQGISSYNEQFF	TGTGCCAGCAGACTTCAGGGAATCAGCTCCTACAATGAGCAGTTCTTC
NA	TRBV20-1	TRBJ1-2	NA	CSAHIRGRDYGYTF	TGCAGTGCTCACATCCGGGGGCGTGACTATGGCTACACCTTC
TRBD1	TRBV3-1	TRBJ1-5	few	CASSQESPTGLGNQPQHF	TGTGCCAGCAGCCAAGAAAGCCCGACAGGGTTAGGCAATCAGCCCCAGCATTTT
NA	TRBV2	TRBJ1-5	NA	CASSVEISGAQHF	TGTGCCAGCAGCGTCGAAATATCAGGGGCCCAGCATTTT
TRBD2	TRBV20-1	TRBJ2-2	NA	CSARVPTSGGKNTGELFF	TGCAGTGCTAGAGTCCCGACTAGCGGGGGAAAAAACACCGGGGAGCTGTTTTTT
TRBD2	TRBV3-1	TRBJ2-5	few	CASSRWGLAGPETQYF	TGTGCCAGCAGTCGATGGGGTTTAGCGGGGCCAGAGACCCAGTACTTC
TRBD1	TRBV12-3/TRBV12-4	TRBJ1-6	NA	CASSPGGWGHNSPLHF	TGTGCCAGCAGTCCAGGGGGCTGGGGGCATAATTCACCCCTCCACTTT
TRBD2	TRBV2	TRBJ2-1	many	CASSALAGFGEQFF	TGTGCCAGCAGTGCACTAGCGGGATTTGGGGAGCAGTTCTTC
TRBD2	TRBV4-3	TRBJ2-1	few	CASSQRPTSVSYNEQFF	TGCGCCAGCAGCCAACGACCGACTAGCGTATCCTACAATGAGCAGTTCTTC
NA	TRBV6-6	TRBJ2-2	NA	CASSYFGAGLGGTGELFF	TGTGCCAGCAGTTATTTTGGGGCGGGGCTCGGAGGGACCGGGGAGCTGTTTTTT
NA	TRBV5-8	TRBJ1-5	NA	CASSTAFNQPQHF	TGTGCCAGCTCGACAGCTTTCAATCAGCCCCAGCATTTT
TRBD1	TRBV5-1	TRBJ1-1	many	CASSLSGGSSTEAFF	TGCGCCAGCAGCTTGTCAGGGGGCAGTAGTACTGAAGCTTTCTTT
NA	TRBV20-1	TRBJ2-1	NA	CSAMGRNSYNEQFF	TGCAGTGCTATGGGCAGGAACTCCTACAATGAGCAGTTCTTC
NA	TRBV7-2	TRBJ1-1	many	CASSPYTWGTEAFF	TGTGCCAGCAGCCCCTACACCTGGGGCACTGAAGCTTTCTTT
NA	TRBV20-1	TRBJ2-2	many	CSATGTQNTGELFF	TGCAGTGCTACCGGGACTCAGAACACCGGGGAGCTGTTTTTT
NA	TRBV4-3	TRBJ1-4	NA	CASSQDLGEKLFF	TGCGCCAGCAGCCAAGATCTGGGTGAAAAACTGTTTTTT
TRBD1	TRBV29-1	TRBJ1-2	many	CSVWGQPNYGYTF	TGCAGCGTTTGGGGACAGCCTAACTATGGCTACACCTTC
NA	TRBV20-1	TRBJ1-1	NA	CSASGRARGHTEAFF	TGCAGTGCTAGTGGCAGGGCGAGAGGTCACACTGAAGCTTTCTTT
NA	TRBV6-2/TRBV6-3	TRBJ2-1	NA	CASRSQAHEQFF	TGTGCCAGCAGATCACAGGCCCATGAGCAGTTCTTC
NA	TRBV12-3/TRBV12-4	TRBJ1-2	NA	CASSFDGGYYGYTF	TGTGCCAGCAGTTTTGACGGCGGTTACTATGGCTACACCTTC
TRBD2	TRBV2	TRBJ2-2	once	CASSEAGLAIGELFF	TGTGCCAGCAGTGAAGCGGGACTAGCGATCGGGGAGCTGTTTTTT
TRBD2	TRBV6-2/TRBV6-3	TRBJ2-3	few	CASSYGREKSDTQYF	TGTGCCAGCAGTTACGGGCGGGAGAAGTCAGATACGCAGTATTTT
NA	TRBV29-1	TRBJ1-2	NA	CSVGGVIPHGYTF	TGCAGCGTTGGCGGTGTAATACCACATGGCTACACCTTC
NA	TRBV6-6	TRBJ1-4	many	CATYVPTNEKLFF	TGTGCCACTTATGTCCCAACTAATGAAAAACTGTTTTTT
TRBD1	TRBV11-2	TRBJ1-1	NA	CASSSTGQGGTEAFF	TGTGCCAGCAGCTCAACGGGACAGGGAGGGACTGAAGCTTTCTTT
NA	TRBV7-2	TRBJ1-1	few	CASSLVAGLNTEAFF	TGTGCCAGCAGCTTAGTGGCGGGCCTGAACACTGAAGCTTTCTTT
TRBD1	TRBV19	TRBJ2-7	NA	CATRDRFYEQYF	TGTGCCACCCGGGACAGATTCTACGAGCAGTACTTC
NA	TRBV2	TRBJ2-1	few	CASSETGRHNEQFF	TGTGCCAGCAGTGAAACAGGGAGGCACAATGAGCAGTTCTTC
TRBD2	TRBV6-2/TRBV6-3	TRBJ2-3	few	CASSFGGSPDTQYF	TGTGCCAGCAGTTTCGGCGGGAGTCCAGATACGCAGTATTTT
NA	TRBV20-1	TRBJ2-3	few	CSARAGPWRTDTQYF	TGCAGTGCTAGAGCAGGGCCTTGGAGAACAGATACGCAGTATTTT
NA	TRBV30	TRBJ2-2	few	CAWSVRSAGELFF	TGTGCCTGGAGTGTACGTAGCGCCGGGGAGCTGTTTTTT